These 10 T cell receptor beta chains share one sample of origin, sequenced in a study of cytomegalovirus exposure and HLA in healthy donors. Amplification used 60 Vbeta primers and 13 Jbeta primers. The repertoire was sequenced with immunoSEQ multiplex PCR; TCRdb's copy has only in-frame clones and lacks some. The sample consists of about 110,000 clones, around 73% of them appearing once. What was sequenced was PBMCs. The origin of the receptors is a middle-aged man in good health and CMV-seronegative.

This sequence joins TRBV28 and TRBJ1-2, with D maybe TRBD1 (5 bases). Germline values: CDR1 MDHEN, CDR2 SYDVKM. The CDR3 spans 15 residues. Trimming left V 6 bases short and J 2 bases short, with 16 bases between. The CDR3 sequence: CASSLGWGENYGYTF. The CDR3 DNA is TGTGCCAGCAGCCTAGGCTGGGGGGAGAACTATGGCTACACCTTC.

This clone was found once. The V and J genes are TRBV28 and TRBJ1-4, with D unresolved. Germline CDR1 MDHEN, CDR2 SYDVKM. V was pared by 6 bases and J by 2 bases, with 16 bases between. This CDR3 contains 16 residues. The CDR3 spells CASSMGGFGTNEKLFF. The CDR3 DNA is TGTGCCAGCAGCATGGGAGGGTTTGGGACTAATGAAAAACTGTTTTTT. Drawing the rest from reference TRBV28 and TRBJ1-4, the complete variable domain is DVKVTQSSRYLVKRTGEKVFLECVQDMDHENMFWYRQDPGLGLRLIYFSYDVKMKEKGDIPEGYSVSREKKERFSLILESASTNQTSMYLCASSMGGFGTNEKLFFGSGTQLSVL.

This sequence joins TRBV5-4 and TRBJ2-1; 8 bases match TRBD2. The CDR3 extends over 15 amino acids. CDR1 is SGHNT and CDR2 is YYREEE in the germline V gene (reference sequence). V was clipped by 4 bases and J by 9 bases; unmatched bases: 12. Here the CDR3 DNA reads TGTGCCAGCAGCGATCCGAGCGGGGGATGGAGTGAGCAGTTCTTC. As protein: CASSDPSGGWSEQFF.

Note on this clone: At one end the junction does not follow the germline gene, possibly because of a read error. The CDR3 loop is CASSCVPSSQPQHF. CDR3 nucleotides: TGTGCTAGCAGCTGTGTCCCCTCCAGTCAGCCCCAGCATTTT. The rearrangement links TRBV7-7 to TRBJ1-5; D is unclear. Germline values: CDR1 SSHAT, CDR2 FNYEAQ (reference sequence). The CDR3 length is 14 residues.

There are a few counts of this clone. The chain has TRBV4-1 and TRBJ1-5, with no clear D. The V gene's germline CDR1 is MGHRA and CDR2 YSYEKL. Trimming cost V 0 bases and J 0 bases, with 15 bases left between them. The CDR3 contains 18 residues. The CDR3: CASSQDGQAGYSNQPQHF. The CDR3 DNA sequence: TGCGCCAGCAGCCAAGATGGGCAGGCGGGTTATAGCAATCAGCCCCAGCATTTT.

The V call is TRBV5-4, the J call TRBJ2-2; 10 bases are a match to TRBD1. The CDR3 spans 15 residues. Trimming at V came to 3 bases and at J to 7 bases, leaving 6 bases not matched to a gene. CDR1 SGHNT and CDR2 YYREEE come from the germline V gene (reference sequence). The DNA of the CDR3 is TGTGCCAGCAGCTCGGGACAGGGGTGGGTCGGGGAGCTGTTTTTT. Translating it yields CASSSGQGWVGELFF.

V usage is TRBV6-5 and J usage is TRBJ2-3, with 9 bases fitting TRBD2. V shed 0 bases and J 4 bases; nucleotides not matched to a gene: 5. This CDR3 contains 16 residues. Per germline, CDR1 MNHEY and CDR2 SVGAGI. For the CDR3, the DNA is TGTGCCAGCAGTTACTCGGGCGGGGGGGCCCCAGATACGCAGTATTTT. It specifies CASSYSGGGAPDTQYF.

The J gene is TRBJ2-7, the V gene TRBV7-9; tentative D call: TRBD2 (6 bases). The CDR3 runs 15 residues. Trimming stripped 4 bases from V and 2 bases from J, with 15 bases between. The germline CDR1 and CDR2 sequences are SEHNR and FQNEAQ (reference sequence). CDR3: CASSSYSGGTYEQYF. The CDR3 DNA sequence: TGTGCCAGCAGCTCATATTCCGGGGGTACCTACGAGCAGTACTTC.

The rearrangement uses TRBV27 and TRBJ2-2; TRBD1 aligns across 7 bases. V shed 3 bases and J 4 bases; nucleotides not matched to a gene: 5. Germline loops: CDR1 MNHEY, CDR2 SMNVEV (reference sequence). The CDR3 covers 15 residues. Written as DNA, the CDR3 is TGTGCCAGCAGTTTCGGTGGACAGGTCACCGGGGAGCTGTTTTTT. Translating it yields CASSFGGQVTGELFF.

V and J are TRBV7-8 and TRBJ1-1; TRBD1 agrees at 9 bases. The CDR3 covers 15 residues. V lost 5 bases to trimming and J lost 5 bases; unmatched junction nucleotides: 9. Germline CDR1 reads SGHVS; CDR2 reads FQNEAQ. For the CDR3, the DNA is TGTGCCAGCAGCCCGACAGGGGGGAAGAGGACTGAAGCTTTCTTT. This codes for CASSPTGGKRTEAFF.